This T cell receptor beta chain was sequenced in a study of blood T cell repertoires in COVID-19. The germline gives CDR1 SGHRS, CDR2 YFSETQ. Trimming took 4 bases from V and 3 from J, leaving 12 bases between them. The CDR3 contains 14 residues. TCRdb keeps only in-frame clones here, not all; method: immunoSEQ multiplex PCR. The repertoire holds about 480,000 clones, with 88% as singletons. This TCR derives from a woman aged 55-69 years who had recovered from COVID-19. V usage is TRBV5-1 and J usage is TRBJ2-3; possibly TRBD1 for D (7 bases). Material for sequencing was PBMCs or T cells enriched from blood (not recorded which). CDR3 sequence: CASSRAGGTDTQYF. The CDR3 bases are TGCGCCAGCAGCAGGGCAGGGGGGACAGATACGCAGTATTTT.